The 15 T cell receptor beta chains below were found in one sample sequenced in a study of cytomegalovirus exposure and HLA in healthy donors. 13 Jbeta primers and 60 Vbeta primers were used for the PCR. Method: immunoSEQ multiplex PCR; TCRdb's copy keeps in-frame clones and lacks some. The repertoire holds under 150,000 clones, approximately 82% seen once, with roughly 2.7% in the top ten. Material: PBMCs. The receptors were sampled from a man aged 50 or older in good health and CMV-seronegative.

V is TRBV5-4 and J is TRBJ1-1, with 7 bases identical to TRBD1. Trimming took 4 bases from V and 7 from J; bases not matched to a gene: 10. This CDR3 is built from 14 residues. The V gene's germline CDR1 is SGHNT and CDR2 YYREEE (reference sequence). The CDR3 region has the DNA TGTGCCAGCAGCCCAAGGGGACAGCAGTATGAAGCTTTCTTT. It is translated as CASSPRGQQYEAFF.

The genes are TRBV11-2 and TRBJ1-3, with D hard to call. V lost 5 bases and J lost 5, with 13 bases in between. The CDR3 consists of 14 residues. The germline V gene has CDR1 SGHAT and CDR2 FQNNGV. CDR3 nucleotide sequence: TGTGCCAGCAGCCGCCTTTCCGGGAGAAACACCATATATTTT. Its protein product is CASSRLSGRNTIYF.

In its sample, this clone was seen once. CDR3 in amino acids: CASGLTPDRGGTEAFF. The CDR3 DNA is TGTGCTAGTGGTTTAACTCCAGACAGGGGGGGCACTGAAGCTTTCTTT. The chain carries TRBV12-5 and TRBJ1-1; TRBD1 aligns across 9 bases. CDR3 size: 16 residues. Germline CDR1 reads LGHNT; CDR2 reads FRNRAP. The V segment lost 3 bases and the J segment 4 bases; nucleotides outside the gene matches: 9.

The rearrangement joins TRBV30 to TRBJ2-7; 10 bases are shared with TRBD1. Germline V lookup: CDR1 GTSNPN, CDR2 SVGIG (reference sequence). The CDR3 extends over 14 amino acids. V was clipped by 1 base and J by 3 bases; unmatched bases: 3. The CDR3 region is CAWSDGTGDYEQYF. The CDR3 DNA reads TGTGCCTGGAGTGACGGGACAGGGGACTACGAGCAGTACTTC.

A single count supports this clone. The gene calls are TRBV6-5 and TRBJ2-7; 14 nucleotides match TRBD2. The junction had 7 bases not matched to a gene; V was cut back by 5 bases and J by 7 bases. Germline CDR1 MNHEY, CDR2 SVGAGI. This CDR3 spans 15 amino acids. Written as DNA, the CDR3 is TGTGCCAGCAGTCCGAGACTAGCGGGGGGGGAAGAGCAGTACTTC. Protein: CASSPRLAGGEEQYF.

CDR3 bases: TGCAGTGCTTACAGGGATATGACCCAGTACTTC. It encodes CSAYRDMTQYF. This chain uses TRBV20-1 with TRBJ2-5; D perhaps matches TRBD1 (6 bases). There are 11 residues in the CDR3. The V gene lost 5 bases and the J gene lost 7 bases, with 11 bases spanning the gap. Per germline, CDR1 DFQATT and CDR2 SNEGSKA (reference sequence).

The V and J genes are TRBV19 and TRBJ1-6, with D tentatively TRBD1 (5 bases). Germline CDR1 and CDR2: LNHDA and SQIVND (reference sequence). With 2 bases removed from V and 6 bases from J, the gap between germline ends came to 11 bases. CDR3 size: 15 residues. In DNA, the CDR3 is TGTGCCAGTAGTATACAGGGCTTGGGTAATTCACCCCTCCACTTT. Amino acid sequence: CASSIQGLGNSPLHF.

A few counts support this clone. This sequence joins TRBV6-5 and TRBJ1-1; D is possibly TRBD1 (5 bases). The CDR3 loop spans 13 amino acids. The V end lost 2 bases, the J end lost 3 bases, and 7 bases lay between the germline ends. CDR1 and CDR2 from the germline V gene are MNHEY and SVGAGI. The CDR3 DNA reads TGTGCCAGCAGTTACCAAGGGGACACTGAAGCTTTCTTT. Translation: CASSYQGDTEAFF.

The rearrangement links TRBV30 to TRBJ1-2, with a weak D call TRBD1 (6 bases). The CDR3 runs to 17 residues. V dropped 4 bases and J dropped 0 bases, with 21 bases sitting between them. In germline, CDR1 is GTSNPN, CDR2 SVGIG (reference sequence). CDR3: CAWMGFEGGTSNYGYTF. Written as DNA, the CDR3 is TGTGCCTGGATGGGGTTTGAGGGAGGGACATCTAACTATGGCTACACCTTC.

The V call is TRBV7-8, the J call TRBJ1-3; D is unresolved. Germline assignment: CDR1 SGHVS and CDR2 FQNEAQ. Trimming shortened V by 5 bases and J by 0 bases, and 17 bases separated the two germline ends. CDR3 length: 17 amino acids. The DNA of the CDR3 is TGTGCCAGCAGCGCCCAAGTCGGAGTCGACTCTGGAAACACCATATATTTT. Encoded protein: CASSAQVGVDSGNTIYF.

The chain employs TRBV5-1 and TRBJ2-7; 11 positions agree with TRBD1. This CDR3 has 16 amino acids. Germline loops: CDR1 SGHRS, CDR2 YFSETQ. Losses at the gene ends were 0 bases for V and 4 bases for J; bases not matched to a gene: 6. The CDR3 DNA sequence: TGCGCCAGCAGCTTGGGAGGGGACAGGGGGTCTTACGAGCAGTACTTC. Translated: CASSLGGDRGSYEQYF.

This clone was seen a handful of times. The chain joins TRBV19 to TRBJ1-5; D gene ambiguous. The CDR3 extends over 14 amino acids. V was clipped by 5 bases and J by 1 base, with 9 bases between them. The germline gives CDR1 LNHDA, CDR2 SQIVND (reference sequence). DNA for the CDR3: TGTGCCAGTAGTGACAAGTGGAGCAATCAGCCCCAGCATTTT. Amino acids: CASSDKWSNQPQHF.

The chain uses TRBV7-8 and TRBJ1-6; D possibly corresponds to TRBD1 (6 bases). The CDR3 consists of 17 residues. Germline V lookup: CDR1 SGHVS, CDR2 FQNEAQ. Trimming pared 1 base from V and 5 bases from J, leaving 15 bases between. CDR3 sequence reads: CASSLVGTSENNSPLHF. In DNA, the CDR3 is TGTGCCAGCAGCTTAGTAGGGACAAGCGAAAATAATTCACCCCTCCACTTT.

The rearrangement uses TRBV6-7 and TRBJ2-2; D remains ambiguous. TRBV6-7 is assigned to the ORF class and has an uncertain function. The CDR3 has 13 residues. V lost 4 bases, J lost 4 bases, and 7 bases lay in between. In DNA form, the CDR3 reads TGTGCCAGCAGTTGTGGCACCACCGGGGAGCTGTTTTTT. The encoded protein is CASSCGTTGELFF.

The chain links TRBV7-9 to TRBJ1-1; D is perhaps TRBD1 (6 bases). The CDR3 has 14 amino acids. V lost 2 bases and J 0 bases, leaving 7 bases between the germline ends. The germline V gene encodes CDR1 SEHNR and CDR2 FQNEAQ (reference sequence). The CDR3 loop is CASSLQGLNTEAFF. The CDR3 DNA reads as TGTGCCAGCAGCTTACAGGGGCTGAACACTGAAGCTTTCTTT.